This T cell receptor beta chain stems from a study of cytomegalovirus exposure and HLA in healthy donors. Study outcomes and limitations: Using the classifier, cytomegalovirus status was reportedly diagnosed with high specificity and sensitivity.

Germline V gene lookup returns CDR1 SGHNT and CDR2 YENEEA. CDR3 length equals 18 residues. With V trimmed by 1 base and J by 2 bases, 11 bases remained unmatched. While unrecorded immune exposures were likely, the donors were nominally healthy when sampled. PCR was performed using 60 Vbeta and 13 Jbeta primers. Data came from immunoSEQ multiplex PCR; TCRdb stores just in-frame clones and leaves some out. The table records around 150,000 clones, approximately 71% of them present only once. For this clone: Its antigen is undetermined.

The genes are TRBV11-3 and TRBJ2-3; TRBD2 agrees at 8 bases. The sequence came from a man aged 25-45 years in good health and CMV-seronegative. Specimen: PBMCs. The DNA of the CDR3 is TGTGCCAGCAGCTTAGTAGCGGGACAAGCTTTAAACACAGATACGCAGTATTTT. It encodes CASSLVAGQALNTDTQYF.